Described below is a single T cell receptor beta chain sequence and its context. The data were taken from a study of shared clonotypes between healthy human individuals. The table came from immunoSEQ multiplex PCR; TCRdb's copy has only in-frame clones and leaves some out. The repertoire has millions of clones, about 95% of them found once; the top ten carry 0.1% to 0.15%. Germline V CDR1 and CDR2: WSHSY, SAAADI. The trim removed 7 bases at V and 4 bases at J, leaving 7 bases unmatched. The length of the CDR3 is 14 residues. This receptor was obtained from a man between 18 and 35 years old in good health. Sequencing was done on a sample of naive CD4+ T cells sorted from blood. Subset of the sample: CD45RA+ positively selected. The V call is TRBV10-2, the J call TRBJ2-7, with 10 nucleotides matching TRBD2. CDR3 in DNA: TGCGCCAGCAATGGAGCGGGGGGGGATTACGAGCAGTACTTC. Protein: CASNGAGGDYEQYF.